This record looks at one TCR beta chain sequence and its context. This clone was observed a single time. The specificity of this receptor is unknown. Base qualities are not provided; no much larger clone lies one nucleotide away. The data derive from a study of Ad26.COV2.S vaccination and SARS-CoV-2 variants (dated by TCRdb to the early 2020s). Turning to the overall study: Vaccine-arm donors came from COV1001, a multicentre, randomized, double-blind, placebo-controlled phase I-IIa trial of Ad26.COV2.S in healthy adults. Ad26.COV2.S was given intramuscularly at 5x10^10 or 1x10^11 viral particles, as a single shot or as two shots 56 days apart. TCRbeta repertoire sequencing served as the tool for gauging how specific and how broad the SARS-CoV-2-reactive T cell receptors were following Ad26.COV2.S vaccination. The TCR-sequenced set comprised around 32 samples: around 20 Ad26.COV2.S vaccine recipients, 5 placebo recipients and 8 SARS-CoV-2 convalescent individuals. Participants in the trial were split at random into five groups of five each, receiving low-dose or high-dose Ad26.COV2.S once or twice, or else placebo on both occasions. Investigators remained blinded to trial group allocation during experiments and outcome assessment. On the study overall, not on this receptor specifically: The study was not powered for comparison of responses between vaccine doses or regimens. According to the authors, total T cell responses may have been underestimated by the TCR breadth and depth analyses. Higher spike-specific TCR breadth was observed in Ad26.COV2.S recipients than in placebo recipients (P = 0.0014). Comparable non-spike TCR breadth was observed between vaccine and placebo recipients, consistent with only spike being contained in the vaccine. After vaccination, substantial breadth of spike-specific CD8+ and CD4+ T cell responses was reported.

Read against the paper, the sample's treatment or condition label means: about 20 received Ad26.COV2.S at low or high dose, single or two shots; roughly five received placebo; per-sample allocation not given. For vaccine and placebo recipients, the sequenced repertoires came from samples collected on day 63 after the first injection. Cohort 1b enrolled about two dozen adults aged 18-55 years at a single site in Boston, USA, between 29 July and 7 August 2020. Ad26.COV2.S was a replication-incompetent adenovirus type 26 vector expressing a prefusion-stabilized SARS-CoV-2 spike protein from the original Wuhan strain. The immunoSEQ Assay was the method used to sequence TCRbeta CDR3 regions. After extraction, genomic DNA underwent amplification by bias-controlled multiplex PCR, followed by high-throughput sequencing. The authors' analysis ran thus. To quantify the absolute abundance of every unique TCRbeta CDR3 region, sequences were collapsed and filtered. T cell fraction was estimated by normalizing TCRbeta template counts to usable DNA, which was measured by amplifying reference genes present in all nucleated cells. Repertoire TCRs were annotated as SARS-CoV-2-specific when V gene, CDR3 amino acid sequence and J gene were exactly matched to a known reactive TCR set. MIRA supplied the reference SARS-CoV-2 TCR set, which was filtered for enrichment in COVID-19-positive ImmuneCODE repertoires so that public or cross-reactive TCRs were removed. Using the MIRA antigens, annotated TCRs were further analysed by specific ORF or by position within an ORF. Depth was the summed frequency of annotated unique rearrangements, while breadth was defined as annotated unique rearrangements over total unique productive rearrangements. Group comparisons of TCR breadth used two-sided Wilcoxon rank-sum tests. The immuneACCESS repertoire file appears here via TCRdb, limited to in-frame rearrangements. These files lack a portion of the clones; in checked studies, under half of the deficit traces to unresolved V genes, and the cause of the others is not known. V and J calls and clone size follow that table, whereas D and trimming were derived from the DNA. This sample lists 440,000 or so clones; around 90% were detected once. The top ten clonotypes cover approximately 4.5% of the sample.

The trim is 5 bases for V and 1 base for J, with a gap of 14 bases between the germline ends. Via the germline V gene, CDR1 is SGHTA and CDR2 FQGTGA. The CDR3 runs 15 residues from the cysteine to the phenylalanine. Only the CDR3 portion is preserved as DNA: 45 bases, with reading frame beginning at the first base. The TCR sequence derives from a person between 18 and 59 years old who received the Ad26.COV2.S COVID-19 vaccine or a placebo. The sample in question was peripheral blood, obtained in a trial of Ad26.COV2.S vaccine versus placebo. This chain is built from TRBV7-3 and TRBJ2-5, with TRBD1 tentatively as D gene (6 bases match). In nucleotide form, the sequence is TGTGCCAGCAGCCCCGCAGGGGCCTTCCAAGAGACCCAGTACTTC. This yields the protein CASSPAGAFQETQYF.